These 26 T cell receptor beta chains were all obtained from the same sample, sequenced in a study of T cell repertoires in cytomegalovirus infection (dated by TCRdb to the late 2010s). What the treatment or condition label conveys for this sample: in vitro stimulation with specific CMV peptide epitopes to enrich CMV-specific T cells. The sequencer was an Illumina HiSeq 1500. The public reads were run again by TCRdb, first through fastp at Q25 and then through MiXCR, and only productive beta chains were kept. A single entry per CDR3 protein holds the most common genes and DNA from its merged rows. This sample is represented by some 500,000 distinct CDR3 sequences; approximately 40% of them were singletons. The top ten constitute about 48% of the sample. Antigens of these TCRs are unknown. The sequencing here drew on cultured PBMCs, taken from culture after CMV antigen stimulation. The origin of the receptors is a human donor in good health (CMV status not recorded). Some clones in this sample may be carry-over from other donors' samples.

This chain uses TRBV10-3 with TRBJ1-2; 9 nucleotides match TRBD1. The V gene's germline CDR1 is ENHRY and CDR2 SYGVKD. V gave up 7 bases and J gave up 0 bases; unmatched junction bases: 12. The CDR3 length is 17 residues. CDR3 bases: TGTGCCATCAATCCCCAGTTGGGACAGGGCCCTAACTATGGCTACACCTTC. Protein product: CAINPQLGQGPNYGYTF.

The rearrangement uses TRBV19 and TRBJ1-1; D uncertain. Germline V gene lookup returns CDR1 LNHDA and CDR2 SQIVND (reference sequence). With 3 bases removed from V and 0 bases from J, the gap between germline ends came to 5 bases. The CDR3 loop spans 13 amino acids. The CDR3 bases are TGTGCCAGTAGTATCTATTTGAACACTGAAGCTTTCTTT. Amino acid sequence: CASSIYLNTEAFF.

J is TRBJ2-3 and V is TRBV20-1; TRBD1 matches 9 bases. This CDR3 contains 13 residues. The ends lost 8 bases at V and 7 bases at J; junction bases unmatched: 10. Germline V gives CDR1 DFQATT, CDR2 SNEGSKA (reference sequence). CDR3 DNA: TGCAGTTCTTCCGGGACAGGGACCCATACGCAGTATTTT. Its translation is CSSSGTGTHTQYF.

The chain employs TRBV29-1 and TRBJ2-5; 8 bases match TRBD2. Germline V CDR1 and CDR2: SQVTM, ANQGSEA. The trim removed 1 base at V and 5 bases at J, leaving 0 bases unmatched. This CDR3 region has 12 residues. DNA of the CDR3: TGCAGCGTTGAAGCGGGAGGGGAGACCCAGTACTTC. Its translation is CSVEAGGETQYF.

The V call is TRBV12-3 or TRBV12-4, the J call TRBJ2-5, with TRBD2 identical over 11 bases. V trimming: 6 bases; J trimming: 3 bases; junction bases outside the gene matches: 6. The CDR3 has 15 residues. Written as DNA, the CDR3 is TGTGCCAGCAGCCGGCAGGGACTAGCGGAAGAGACCCAGTACTTC. Protein: CASSRQGLAEETQYF.

The CDR3 nucleotides read TGTGCCAGCAGCTCGTGGGTGAACACTGAAGCTTTCTTT. Translation: CASSSWVNTEAFF. This chain uses TRBV5-8 with TRBJ1-1, with no clear D. Germline CDR1 and CDR2: SGHTS and YDEGEE. Between the trimmed V and J ends, which lost 3 bases and 0 bases, there was a span of 6 bases. There are 13 residues in the CDR3.

The J gene is TRBJ2-7, the V gene TRBV20-1; 8 nucleotides match TRBD1. This CDR3 region has 12 residues. Germline lookup yields CDR1 DFQATT and CDR2 SNEGSKA (reference sequence). CDR3 in amino acids: CSPPGGPYEQYF. The CDR3 DNA reads TGCAGCCCGCCAGGGGGCCCCTACGAGCAGTACTTC.

V usage is TRBV12-3 or TRBV12-4 and J usage is TRBJ2-7; maybe TRBD2 (5 bases). The CDR3 is made up of 13 amino acids. Trimming shortened V by 7 bases and J by 1 base, and 11 bases separated the two germline ends. For the CDR3, the DNA is TGTGCCAGCAACAAAGGGAGTTCCTACGAGCAGTACTTC. As protein: CASNKGSSYEQYF.

The chain links TRBV7-8 to TRBJ1-2; D is possibly TRBD1 (5 bases). The CDR3 totals 14 residues. Between the trimmed V and J ends, which lost 1 base and 7 bases, there was a span of 13 bases. The germline CDR1 and CDR2 sequences are SGHVS and FQNEAQ. The CDR3 sequence: CASSLGGRSGGYTF. The CDR3 bases are TGTGCCAGCAGCTTAGGGGGCAGGTCGGGTGGCTACACCTTC. The full variable domain, its missing parts supplied by reference TRBV7-8 and TRBJ1-2, is GAGVSQSPRYKVAKRGQDVALRCDPISGHVSLFWYQQALGQGPEFLTYFQNEAQLDKSGLPSDRFFAERPEGSVSTLKIQRTQQEDSAVYLCASSLGGRSGGYTFGSGTRLTVV.

The V call is TRBV20-1, the J call TRBJ2-2, with D possibly TRBD1 on 5 matching bases. V was clipped by 8 bases and J by 4 bases, with 17 bases between them. The CDR3 sequence is 14 residues long. Germline lookup yields CDR1 DFQATT and CDR2 SNEGSKA (reference sequence). The CDR3, as DNA: TGCAGTACCCGGGCGATGGGGCCCACCGGGGAGCTGTTTTTT. Its protein product is CSTRAMGPTGELFF.

A few counts support this clonotype. This rearrangement joins TRBV7-6 to TRBJ2-3, with a weak D call TRBD2 (6 bases). Trimming took off 7 bases at V and 2 bases at J, with 13 bases between the two ends. The CDR3 has 14 residues. Germline CDR1 and CDR2: SGHVS and FNYEAQ. DNA for the CDR3: TGTGCCAGCACAGCCAGCGGGTACACAGATACGCAGTATTTT. It encodes CASTASGYTDTQYF. Variable domain in full (rest from reference TRBV7-6 and TRBJ2-3): GAGVSQSPRYKVTKRGQDVALRCDPISGHVSLYWYRQALGQGPEFLTYFNYEAQQDKSGLPNDRFSAERPEGSISTLTIQRTEQRDSAMYRCASTASGYTDTQYFGPGTRLTVL.

The chain uses TRBV7-2 and TRBJ2-1; 13 bases are shared with TRBD2. Germline V CDR1 and CDR2: SGHTA, FQGNSA. V lost 5 bases, J lost 15 bases, and 16 bases stayed unmatched. This CDR3 comprises 16 residues. CDR3 DNA: TGTGCCAGCAGCACACACTTCGGACTAGCGGGGGTCCGATTGTTCTTC. Protein sequence: CASSTHFGLAGVRLFF.

Only a few counts were recorded for this clonotype. CDR3 residues: CASSFPLGTEREQYF. As DNA, the CDR3 is TGTGCCAGCAGCTTCCCTTTGGGGACTGAGCGCGAGCAGTACTTC. This chain joins TRBV7-2 and TRBJ2-7, with D perhaps TRBD2 (6 bases). Germline V gene data show CDR1 as SGHTA and CDR2 as FQGNSA. The ends were cut back, 3 bases at V and 6 bases at J, with 18 bases in the middle. The CDR3 is 15 amino acids.

The chain combines TRBV20-1 with TRBJ2-3, with unresolved D. Trimming cost V 3 bases and J 2 bases, with 12 bases left between them. The V gene's germline CDR1 is DFQATT and CDR2 SNEGSKA (reference sequence). The CDR3 has 14 amino acids. This CDR3 reads CSARYRASTDTQYF. CDR3 sequence (DNA): TGCAGTGCTAGGTATCGGGCCTCCACAGATACGCAGTATTTT.

This clonotype has just a few counts. The chain links TRBV7-2 to TRBJ2-7; D unresolved. CDR3 length equals 15 residues. CDR1 is SGHTA and CDR2 is FQGNSA in the germline V gene. V lost 5 bases, J lost 2 bases, and 16 bases lay in between. CDR3 loop: CASSPDLAPPYEQYF. DNA for the CDR3: TGTGCCAGCAGCCCTGATCTGGCCCCCCCCTACGAGCAGTACTTC.

DNA for the CDR3: TGTGCCAGCAGCACCTACGCCGGGACTAAGTACAATGAGCAGTTCTTC. Translating gives CASSTYAGTKYNEQFF. This chain joins TRBV7-8 and TRBJ2-1; 7 positions match TRBD2. The CDR3 sequence is 16 residues long. V was pared by 5 bases and J by 4 bases, with 11 bases of the junction left unmatched. From germline, CDR1 is SGHVS and CDR2 FQNEAQ.

The chain has TRBV5-5 and TRBJ2-3; 9 nucleotides align to TRBD2. Per germline, CDR1 SGHKS and CDR2 YYEKEE (reference sequence). The CDR3 is 17 amino acids. V was clipped by 3 bases and J by 2 bases; unmatched bases: 10. CDR3 region: CASSSAPGGGVTDTQYF. The CDR3 DNA reads TGTGCCAGCAGCTCTGCCCCCGGCGGGGGGGTCACAGATACGCAGTATTTT.

Only a few counts were recorded for this clonotype. The chain links TRBV7-2 to TRBJ2-7; 7 bases agree with TRBD2. There are 16 residues in the CDR3. The germline V gene encodes CDR1 SGHTA and CDR2 FQGNSA. The trim removed 0 bases at V and 0 bases at J, leaving 5 bases unmatched. DNA for the CDR3: TGTGCCAGCAGCTTAGCTAGGGCGGGGGACTCCTACGAGCAGTACTTC. Amino acids: CASSLARAGDSYEQYF.

The CDR3 DNA is TGTGCCAGCAGCTTATTTCTGGGAATGAACTATGGCTACACCTTC. Its translation is CASSLFLGMNYGYTF. The chain is built from TRBV11-2 and TRBJ1-2; D gene ambiguous. The CDR3 is made up of 15 amino acids. Germline CDR1 SGHAT, CDR2 FQNNGV. Trimming took off 2 bases at V and 2 bases at J, with 12 bases between the two ends. Full variable domain (outside the CDR3, taken from reference TRBV11-2 and TRBJ1-2): EAGVAQSPRYKIIEKRQSVAFWCNPISGHATLYWYQQILGQGPKLLIQFQNNGVVDDSQLPKDRFSAERLKGVDSTLKIQPAKLEDSAVYLCASSLFLGMNYGYTFGSGTRLTVV.

This clonotype has more than one count but fewer than ten. The chain has TRBV7-6 and TRBJ2-1; D remains unclear. CDR3 length equals 14 residues. CDR1 is SGHVS, CDR2 FNYEAQ, per germline. The V and J ends lost 5 bases and 4 bases respectively, with 12 bases between them. The CDR3 sequence: CASSIEVGYNEQFF. Written as DNA, the CDR3 is TGTGCCAGCAGCATCGAAGTGGGTTACAATGAGCAGTTCTTC.

This clonotype turned up a few times. V is TRBV12-3 or TRBV12-4 and J is TRBJ2-1, with D possibly being TRBD1 or TRBD2 (6 bases each). The CDR3 length is 16 residues. V was clipped by 5 bases and J by 0 bases, with 14 bases between them. CDR3 loop: CASSPPGAPSYNEQFF. The DNA for the CDR3 is TGTGCCAGCAGTCCCCCGGGGGCACCCTCCTACAATGAGCAGTTCTTC.

V and J are TRBV18 and TRBJ1-5; TRBD1 might be the D (6 bases). Per the germline V gene, CDR1 is KGHSH and CDR2 is LQKENI. Trimming shortened V by 6 bases and J by 6 bases, and 15 bases separated the two germline ends. This CDR3 region has 14 residues. The CDR3 bases are TGTGCCAGCTCCCCGGGGGGCGTCGGTCAGCCCCAGCATTTT. This gives the protein CASSPGGVGQPQHF. The full variable domain, with the rest looked up from reference TRBV18 and TRBJ1-5, is NAGVMQNPRHLVRRRGQEARLRCSPMKGHSHVYWYRQLPEEGLKFMVYLQKENIIDESGMPKERFSAEFPKEGPSILRIQQVVRGDSAAYFCASSPGGVGQPQHFGDGTRLSIL.

This clonotype was found a few times. This sequence joins TRBV6-1 and TRBJ1-3; tentatively, D is TRBD1 (6 bases). Trimming pared 4 bases from V and 2 bases from J, leaving 15 bases between. From germline, CDR1 is MNHNS and CDR2 SASEGT. The CDR3 consists of 16 residues. The CDR3 nucleotides read TGTGCCAGCAGTGCAATGGGGGGCGACGCTGGAAACACCATATATTTT. Translated, it gives CASSAMGGDAGNTIYF.

This clonotype was seen ten or more times. The chain links TRBV7-2 to TRBJ1-2; D call uncertain. This CDR3 spans 14 amino acids. CDR1 SGHTA and CDR2 FQGNSA come from the germline V gene. Trimming cost V 5 bases and J 4 bases, with 14 bases left between them. CDR3 sequence: CASSLGPTAYGYTF. The CDR3 DNA sequence: TGTGCCAGCAGCCTTGGACCGACGGCCTATGGCTACACCTTC.

This clonotype occurred many times. The V and J genes are TRBV6-5 and TRBJ2-7; D is ambiguous. This CDR3 is 14 amino acids long. The germline V gene has CDR1 MNHEY and CDR2 SVGAGI. The V gene lost 0 bases and the J gene lost 5 bases, with 11 bases spanning the gap. CDR3 protein: CASSYSGRRNEQYF. The CDR3, as DNA: TGTGCCAGCAGTTACTCTGGACGACGGAACGAGCAGTACTTC.

This clonotype appeared a few times. The chain employs TRBV12-3 or TRBV12-4 and TRBJ2-7, with D tentatively TRBD2 (6 bases). Trimming took 6 bases from V and 3 from J, leaving 18 bases between them. CDR3 length equals 15 residues. The CDR3 nucleotides are TGTGCCAGCAGCCCTGGCCGGGCGGGGAGCTACGAGCAGTACTTC. This sequence encodes CASSPGRAGSYEQYF.